This T cell receptor beta chain comes out of a study of cytomegalovirus exposure and HLA in healthy donors. The wider study: Across under 450 genotyped donors, 65% to 90% landed in the Caucasian-associated ancestry cluster. Whole-study results and caveats: TCR association rates varied by HLA locus in a later analysis, with DRB1 highest and HLA-C lowest. In a later analysis, V- and J-gene trimming of beta chains associated with a DCLRE1C missense variant, replicated independently. Later analysis showed most CMV-associated TCR beta chains appearing HLA-restricted.

The PCR employed 60 Vbeta primers together with 13 Jbeta primers. Assay used: immunoSEQ multiplex PCR; TCRdb lists only in-frame clones, some missing. The table has some 130,000 clones, about 80% seen once. Note on this clone: The antigen is not known.

Trimming took off 3 bases at V and 5 bases at J, with 16 bases between the two ends. CDR1 MGHRA and CDR2 YSYEKL come from the germline V gene. The CDR3 is 15 amino acids. Sequencing was performed on PBMCs. The gene calls are TRBV4-1 and TRBJ1-2; a possible D gene is TRBD1 (5 bases). The source is a boy aged 2 to 10 in good health and CMV-seronegative. In DNA form, the CDR3 reads TGCGCCAGCAGCCATCCCGTTGGGGCTGGGTATGGCTACACCTTC. Its protein product is CASSHPVGAGYGYTF.